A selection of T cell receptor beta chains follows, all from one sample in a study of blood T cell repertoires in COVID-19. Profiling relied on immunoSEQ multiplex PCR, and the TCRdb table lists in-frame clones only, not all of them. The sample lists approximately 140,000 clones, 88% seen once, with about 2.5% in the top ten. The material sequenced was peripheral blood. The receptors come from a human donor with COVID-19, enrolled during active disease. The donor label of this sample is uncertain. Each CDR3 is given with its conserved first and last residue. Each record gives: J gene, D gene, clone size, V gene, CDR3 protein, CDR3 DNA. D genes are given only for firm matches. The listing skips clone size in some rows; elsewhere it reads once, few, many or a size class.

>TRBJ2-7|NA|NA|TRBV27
CASTGERRYF
TGTGCCAGCACCGGAGAGAGGCGGTACTTC
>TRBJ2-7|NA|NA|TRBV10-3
CAITGDRYEQYF
TGTGCCATCACCGGAGACAGGTACGAGCAGTACTTC
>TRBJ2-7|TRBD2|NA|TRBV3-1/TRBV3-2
CASSQYFRGLAGSPYF
TGTGCCAGCAGCCAATACTTTAGGGGACTAGCGGGAAGTCCGTACTTC
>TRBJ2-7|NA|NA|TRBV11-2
CASSSQGTYEQYF
TGTGCCAGCAGCAGCCAGGGTACCTACGAGCAGTACTTC
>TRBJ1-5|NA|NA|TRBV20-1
CSASAGFRQPQHF
TGCAGTGCTAGTGCAGGGTTCCGTCAGCCCCAGCATTTT
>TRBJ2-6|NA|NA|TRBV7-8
CASSLETDAGANVLTF
TGTGCCAGCAGCTTAGAAACAGACGCTGGGGCCAACGTCCTGACTTTC
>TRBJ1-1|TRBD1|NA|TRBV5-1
CASSLWTGTGERVSTEAFF
TGCGCCAGCAGCTTGTGGACCGGGACAGGAGAGAGAGTAAGCACTGAAGCTTTCTTT
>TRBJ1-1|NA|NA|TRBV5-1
CASSQQVRTMNTEAFF
TGCGCCAGCAGCCAACAAGTTCGTACCATGAACACTGAAGCTTTCTTT
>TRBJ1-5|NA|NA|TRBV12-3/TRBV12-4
CASRSIEAQPQHF
TGTGCCAGCAGGTCCATTGAAGCTCAGCCCCAGCATTTT
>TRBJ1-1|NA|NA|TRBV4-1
CASSQDGTTLEAFF
TGCGCCAGCAGCCAAGATGGCACCACCCTTGAAGCTTTCTTT
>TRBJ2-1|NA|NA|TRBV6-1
CASSDPGHQGSWDNEQFF
TGTGCCAGCAGTGACCCAGGCCACCAGGGAAGTTGGGACAATGAGCAGTTCTTC
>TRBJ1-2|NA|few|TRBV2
CASRTGRKSGYTF
TGTGCCAGCAGGACGGGGAGGAAGTCGGGCTACACCTTC
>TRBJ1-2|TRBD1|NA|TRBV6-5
CASSFTGGGGYTF
TGTGCCAGCAGCTTTACAGGGGGCGGGGGCTACACCTTC
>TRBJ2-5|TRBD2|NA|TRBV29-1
CSVESGLAGGLQETQYF
TGCAGCGTTGAATCGGGACTAGCGGGGGGACTCCAAGAGACCCAGTACTTC
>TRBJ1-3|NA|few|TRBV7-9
CASTRGGTGNTIYF
TGTGCCAGCACCCGGGGAGGGACTGGAAACACCATATATTTT
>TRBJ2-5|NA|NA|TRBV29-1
CSVELRTYQETQYF
TGCAGCGTTGAACTTAGGACATACCAAGAGACCCAGTACTTC
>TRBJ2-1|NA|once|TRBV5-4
CASSLGTVYNEQFF
TGTGCCAGCAGCTTGGGGACAGTTTACAATGAGCAGTTCTTC
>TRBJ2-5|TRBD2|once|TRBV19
CASSSTSGGLETQYF
TGTGCCAGTAGTTCGACTAGCGGGGGGTTGGAGACCCAGTACTTC
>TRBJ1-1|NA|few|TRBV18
CASSPILRDGGDTEAFF
TGTGCCAGCTCACCAATCCTTCGGGATGGAGGCGACACTGAAGCTTTCTTT
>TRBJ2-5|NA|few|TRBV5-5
CASSLEAGVAQYF
TGTGCCAGCAGCTTGGAGGCAGGGGTGGCCCAGTACTTC
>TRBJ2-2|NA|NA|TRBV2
CASNGGLVTGELFF
TGTGCCAGCAACGGGGGGCTCGTCACCGGGGAGCTGTTTTTT
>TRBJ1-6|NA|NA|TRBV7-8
CASSFEGGSYNSPLHF
TGTGCCAGCAGCTTTGAAGGAGGCAGTTATAATTCACCCCTCCACTTT
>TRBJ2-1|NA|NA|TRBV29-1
CSVDRSRSYNEQFF
TGCAGCGTAGACAGGAGCCGCTCCTACAATGAGCAGTTCTTC
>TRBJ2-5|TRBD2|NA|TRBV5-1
CASSGRRGGETQYF
TGCGCCAGCAGCGGCCGCCGGGGGGGAGAGACCCAGTACTTC
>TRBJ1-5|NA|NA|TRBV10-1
CASSELYPQHF
TGCGCCAGCAGTGAACTATACCCCCAGCATTTT
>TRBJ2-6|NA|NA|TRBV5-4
CASRISPGANVLTF
TGTGCCAGCCGTATTAGCCCTGGGGCCAACGTCCTGACTTTC
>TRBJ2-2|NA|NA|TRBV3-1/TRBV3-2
CASSHHRDYTGELFF
TGTGCCAGCAGCCATCACAGGGATTACACCGGGGAGCTGTTTTTT
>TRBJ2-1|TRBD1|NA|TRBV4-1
CASSQDSGGYNEQFF
TGCGCCAGCAGCCAAGATTCAGGGGGCTACAATGAGCAGTTCTTC
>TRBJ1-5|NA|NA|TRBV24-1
CATSDPGEGNQPQHF
TGTGCCACCAGTGATCCAGGGGAAGGGAATCAGCCCCAGCATTTT
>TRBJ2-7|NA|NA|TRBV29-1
CSVLSAVSYEQYF
TGCAGCGTCCTAAGCGCGGTCTCCTACGAGCAGTACTTC
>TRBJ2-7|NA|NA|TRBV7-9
CASSQQGNSYEQYF
TGTGCCAGCAGCCAACAGGGAAATTCCTACGAGCAGTACTTC
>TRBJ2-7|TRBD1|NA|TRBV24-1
CATSDLGDRVTFYEQYF
TGTGCCACCAGTGATTTGGGGGACAGGGTAACCTTCTACGAGCAGTACTTC
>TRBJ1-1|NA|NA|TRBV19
CASSTYRNTEAFF
TGTGCCAGTAGTACTTATAGGAACACTGAAGCTTTCTTT
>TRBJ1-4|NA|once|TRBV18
CASSPLVGIPNEKLFF
TGTGCCAGCTCACCACTCGTGGGCATACCTAATGAAAAACTGTTTTTT
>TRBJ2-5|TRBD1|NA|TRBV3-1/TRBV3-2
CASSQDTGGETQYF
TGTGCCAGCAGCCAAGACACAGGGGGCGAGACCCAGTACTTC
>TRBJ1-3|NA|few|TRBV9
CASSVEGMGGNTIYF
TGTGCCAGCAGCGTAGAGGGGATGGGTGGAAACACCATATATTTT
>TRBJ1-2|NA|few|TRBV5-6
CASSLVQGLFGYTF
TGTGCCAGCAGCTTGGTACAGGGCCTATTTGGCTACACCTTC
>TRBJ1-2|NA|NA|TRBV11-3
CASSPDRYYGYTF
TGTGCCAGCAGCCCCGACAGATATTATGGCTACACCTTC
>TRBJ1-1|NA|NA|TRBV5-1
CASSLGKWDFEAFF
TGCGCCAGCAGCTTGGGGAAGTGGGACTTTGAAGCTTTCTTT
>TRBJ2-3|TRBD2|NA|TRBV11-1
CASSSGTSGVDTQYF
TGTGCCAGCAGCTCGGGGACTAGCGGGGTTGATACGCAGTATTTT
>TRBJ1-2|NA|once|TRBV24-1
CAIQGAEDNYGYTF
TGTGCCATCCAAGGAGCCGAGGATAACTATGGCTACACCTTC
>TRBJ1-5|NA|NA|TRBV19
CASRSREINNQPQHF
TGTGCCAGTAGGAGCCGGGAAATCAACAATCAGCCCCAGCATTTT
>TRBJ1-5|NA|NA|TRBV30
CAWSMGAQGPQHF
TGTGCCTGGAGTATGGGGGCTCAGGGGCCCCAGCATTTT
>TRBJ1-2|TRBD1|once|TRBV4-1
CASSPGQARGLWGYTF
TGCGCCAGCAGTCCCGGACAGGCCCGGGGCCTTTGGGGCTACACCTTC
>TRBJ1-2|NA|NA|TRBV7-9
CASGEQAFSFDNYGYTF
TGTGCCAGTGGGGAACAGGCGTTCTCCTTTGACAACTATGGCTACACCTTC
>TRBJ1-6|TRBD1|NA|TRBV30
CAWSTTGTANSPLHF
TGTGCCTGGAGTACAACCGGGACAGCTAATTCACCCCTCCACTTT
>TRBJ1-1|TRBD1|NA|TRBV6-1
CASSEETGDQNTEAFF
TGTGCCAGCAGTGAGGAAACAGGGGACCAGAACACTGAAGCTTTCTTT
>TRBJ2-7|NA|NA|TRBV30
CAWSNREYEQYF
TGTGCCTGGAGTAACAGGGAATACGAGCAGTACTTC
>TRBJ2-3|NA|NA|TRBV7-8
CASSLPQGIVGLRPTDTQYF
TGTGCCAGCAGCCTACCACAGGGAATAGTGGGACTACGACCCACAGATACGCAGTATTTT